This T cell receptor beta chain derives from a study of cytomegalovirus exposure and HLA in healthy donors. The PCR employed 60 Vbeta primers together with 13 Jbeta primers. Profiled with immunoSEQ multiplex PCR; TCRdb holds only in-frame clones, not every one. The top ten hold about 3% of the sample, which has 200,000 to 250,000 clones, 82% seen once. There are 14 residues in the CDR3. Trimming took off 3 bases at V and 4 bases at J, with 11 bases between the two ends. Germline V gene data show CDR1 as SGHDT and CDR2 as YYEEEE. The receptor's source is a woman in her forties in good health and CMV-seronegative. Input material: PBMCs. The chain uses TRBV5-6 and TRBJ2-1; D remains ambiguous. CDR3 nucleotide sequence: TGTGCCAGCAGCTCCCTTTCTAAGTACAATGAGCAGTTCTTC. Protein: CASSSLSKYNEQFF.